This TCR beta chain was sequenced in a study of STAT5B mutations in CD4+ large granular lymphocyte leukemia. The V end was cut by 2 bases, the J end by 2 bases, with 13 bases between. The CDR3 covers 17 residues. From germline, CDR1 is MDHEN and CDR2 SYDVKM. Measured with immunoSEQ multiplex PCR; TCRdb has only the in-frame clones, and not every one. The sample has 20,000 to 25,000 clones, 60% to 80% seen once. The chain uses TRBV28 and TRBJ2-6; D is undetermined. The material sequenced was CD4+ T cells from blood buffy coats. This sequence was found in a human donor in good health. CDR3 nucleotides: TGTGCCAGCAGTTTACGCCTCAACAGTCCTGGGGCCAACGTCCTGACTTTC. It specifies CASSLRLNSPGANVLTF.